This is a list of T cell receptor beta chains from one sample in a study of early stage breast cancer tumors. Produced via immunoSEQ multiplex PCR; TCRdb's table is partial and in-frame only. The table shows about 50,000 clones, with roughly 83% occurring only once. The source material was blood. These receptors were taken from a person aged 45-60 years with breast cancer. CDR3s include the opening cysteine and the closing phenylalanine or tryptophan. A D gene is named only where the DNA matches it firmly. Expanded clones are given a class, and other clones once, few, many or no size at all.

d_call j_call clone_size v_call cdr3_aa cdr3_nt
NA TRBJ2-5 NA TRBV5-1 CASSLAQIQETQYF TGCGCCAGCAGCTTGGCCCAGATCCAAGAGACCCAGTACTTC
NA TRBJ1-1 few TRBV7-9 CASSSPVLNTEAFF TGTGCCAGCAGCTCCCCCGTCCTGAACACTGAAGCTTTCTTT
NA TRBJ2-5 NA TRBV7-2 CASSRIRQETQYF TGTGCCAGCAGCCGGATTCGCCAAGAGACCCAGTACTTC
NA TRBJ1-5 NA TRBV6-1 CASSEVRAENQPQHF TGTGCCAGCAGTGAAGTCAGGGCAGAAAATCAGCCCCAGCATTTT
NA TRBJ1-1 once TRBV11-3 CASSLNTEAFF TGTGCCAGCAGCTTGAACACTGAAGCTTTCTTT
TRBD1 TRBJ1-2 NA TRBV6-5 CASSDRDNYGYTF TGTGCCAGCAGCGACAGGGACAACTATGGCTACACCTTC
TRBD2 TRBJ2-3 NA TRBV5-4 CASSLFERGSETQYF TGTGCCAGCAGCTTGTTCGAGCGGGGCTCCGAGACGCAGTATTTT
NA TRBJ1-5 NA TRBV10-3 CATTGGGSNQPQHF TGTGCCACTACCGGGGGAGGGAGCAATCAGCCCCAGCATTTT
NA TRBJ1-2 NA TRBV7-9 CASSLVPAGEGTF TGTGCCAGCAGCTTAGTCCCGGCAGGGGAAGGCACCTTC
TRBD2 TRBJ2-3 NA TRBV5-8 CASSLGLAGLTDTQYF TGTGCCAGCAGCTTGGGACTAGCGGGATTGACAGATACGCAGTATTTT
TRBD2 TRBJ2-1 NA TRBV6-1 CASSENRPGTSGRDEQFF TGTGCCAGCAGTGAAAACAGGCCCGGGACTAGCGGGAGAGATGAGCAGTTCTTC
NA TRBJ1-1 NA TRBV2 CASSTLTSGGTEAFF TGTGCCAGCAGTACGTTAACATCGGGAGGAACTGAAGCTTTCTTT
NA TRBJ2-1 NA TRBV9 CASSVEGGEQFF TGTGCCAGCAGCGTAGAGGGGGGTGAGCAGTTCTTC
TRBD1 TRBJ2-5 once TRBV7-2 CASSFWTGAETQYF TGTGCCAGCAGCTTTTGGACAGGGGCAGAGACCCAGTACTTC
TRBD2 TRBJ2-2 NA TRBV13 CASSRRTSGGHSGELFF TGTGCCAGCAGCCGTCGGACTAGCGGGGGACACTCAGGGGAGCTGTTTTTT
TRBD2 TRBJ2-5 NA TRBV27 CASSLEAGNQETQYF TGTGCCAGCAGTCTCGAAGCGGGGAACCAAGAGACCCAGTACTTC
TRBD1 TRBJ1-1 few TRBV18 CASSEGADTEAFF TGTGCCAGCTCAGAGGGGGCCGACACTGAAGCTTTCTTT
TRBD1 TRBJ2-7 NA TRBV4-3 CASSQEYRGSYEQYF TGCGCCAGCAGCCAAGAATACAGGGGCTCCTACGAGCAGTACTTC
NA TRBJ2-1 NA TRBV7-3 CASSYTLLKYNEQFF TGTGCCAGCAGCTACACTCTCCTAAAATACAATGAGCAGTTCTTC
TRBD1 TRBJ1-4 once TRBV5-1 CASSTGQGSNEKLFF TGCGCCAGCAGCACCGGACAGGGGTCGAATGAAAAACTGTTTTTT
NA TRBJ2-3 NA TRBV9 CASSLSPGAADTQYF TGTGCCAGCAGCCTCTCACCGGGGGCGGCAGATACGCAGTATTTT
TRBD2 TRBJ2-5 NA TRBV6-1 CASSNNPLAGGTQYF TGTGCCAGCAGTAACAATCCCCTAGCGGGGGGGACCCAGTACTTC
NA TRBJ2-5 NA TRBV7-8 CASSLAAETQYF TGTGCCAGCAGCTTAGCGGCGGAGACCCAGTACTTC
TRBD1 TRBJ2-4 few TRBV5-1 CASSFGQGGIQYF TGCGCCAGCAGCTTCGGACAGGGAGGCATTCAGTACTTC
TRBD1 TRBJ2-7 NA TRBV7-2 CASSRETGAEQYF TGTGCCAGCAGCCGGGAGACAGGGGCCGAGCAGTACTTC
NA TRBJ2-7 few TRBV27 CASSLSGAYEQYF TGTGCCAGCAGTTTATCGGGGGCCTACGAGCAGTACTTC
NA TRBJ2-7 NA TRBV6-5 CASRTNPPSYEQYF TGTGCCAGCAGAACAAACCCCCCCTCCTACGAGCAGTACTTC
TRBD2 TRBJ2-1 once TRBV5-4 CASSLAGRVAGSEQFF TGTGCCAGCAGCTTGGCGGGAAGGGTAGCGGGATCCGAGCAGTTCTTC
NA TRBJ1-4 NA TRBV5-6 CASSLAGAGWGKLFF TGTGCCAGCAGCTTGGCTGGGGCAGGGTGGGGAAAACTGTTTTTT
TRBD2 TRBJ2-3 NA TRBV9 CASSAQLAGGGDTQYF TGTGCCAGCAGCGCCCAGCTAGCGGGAGGGGGAGATACGCAGTATTTT